Reported below is one T cell receptor beta chain. Its antigen remains unidentified. Each CDR3 protein gets one entry after TCRdb re-called the reads with MiXCR. The sample includes approximately 730,000 distinct CDR3 sequences, around 30% of them seen just once. This specimen comes from a study of T cell repertoires in cytomegalovirus infection. About the study: Recently identified HLA-C-restricted CMV epitopes and well-studied HLA-B-restricted CMV epitopes were used by the study. Study-wide points: The ex vivo response was dominated by HLA-C-restricted CMV-specific TCR beta clonotypes. Cumulative public TCR beta family frequency identified carriers of CMV plus the relevant HLA.

V shed 2 bases and J shed 10 bases, with 9 bases lying between them. The CDR3 sequence is 13 residues long. The receptor was derived from a human donor in good health (CMV status not recorded). Some clones in this sample may be carry-over from other donors' samples. The sample here was cultured PBMCs, taken from culture after CMV antigen stimulation. The J gene is TRBJ2-6, the V gene TRBV12-3 or TRBV12-4; D possibly corresponds to TRBD2 (5 bases). The CDR3 loop is CASSLRRLNVLTF. CDR3 DNA: TGTGCCAGCAGTTTACGGAGGCTAAACGTCCTGACTTTC.